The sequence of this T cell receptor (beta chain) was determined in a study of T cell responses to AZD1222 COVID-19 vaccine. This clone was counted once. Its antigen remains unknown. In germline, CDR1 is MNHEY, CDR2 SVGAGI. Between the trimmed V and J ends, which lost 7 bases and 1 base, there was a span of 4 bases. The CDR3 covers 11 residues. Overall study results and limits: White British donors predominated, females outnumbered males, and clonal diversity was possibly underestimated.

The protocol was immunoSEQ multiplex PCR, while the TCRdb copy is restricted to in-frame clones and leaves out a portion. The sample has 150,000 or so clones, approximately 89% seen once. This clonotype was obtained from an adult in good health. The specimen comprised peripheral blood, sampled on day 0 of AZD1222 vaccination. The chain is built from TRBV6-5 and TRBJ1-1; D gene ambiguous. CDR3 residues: CASKENTEAFF. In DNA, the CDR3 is TGTGCCAGCAAGGAGAACACTGAAGCTTTCTTT.